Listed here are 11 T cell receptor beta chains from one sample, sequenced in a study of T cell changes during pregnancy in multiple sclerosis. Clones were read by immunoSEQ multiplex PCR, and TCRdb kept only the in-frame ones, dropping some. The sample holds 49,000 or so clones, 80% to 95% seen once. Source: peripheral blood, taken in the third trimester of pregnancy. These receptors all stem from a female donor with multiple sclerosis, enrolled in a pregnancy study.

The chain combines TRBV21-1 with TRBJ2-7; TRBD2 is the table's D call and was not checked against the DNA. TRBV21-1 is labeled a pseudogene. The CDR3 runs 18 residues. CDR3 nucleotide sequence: TGTGCCAGCAGCAAATATTATCTAATGGGACTAGAAGACTACGAGCAGTACTTC. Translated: CASSKYYLMGLEDYEQYF.

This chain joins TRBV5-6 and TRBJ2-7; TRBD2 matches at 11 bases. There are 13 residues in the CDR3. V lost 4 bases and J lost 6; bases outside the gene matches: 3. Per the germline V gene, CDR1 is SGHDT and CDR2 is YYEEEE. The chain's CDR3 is CASSPLAGGEQYF. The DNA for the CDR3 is TGTGCCAGCAGCCCCCTAGCGGGAGGCGAGCAGTACTTC.

The DNA for the CDR3 is TGTGCCAGCAGCCCGGGACTAGCGTGGGGCACAGATACGCAGTATTTT. It yields the protein CASSPGLAWGTDTQYF. This sequence joins TRBV5-5 and TRBJ2-3, with 10 bases that match TRBD2. There are 16 residues in the CDR3. Germline V gene sequence: CDR1 SGHKS, CDR2 YYEKEE (reference sequence). V lost 4 bases and J lost 1; bases outside the gene matches: 6.

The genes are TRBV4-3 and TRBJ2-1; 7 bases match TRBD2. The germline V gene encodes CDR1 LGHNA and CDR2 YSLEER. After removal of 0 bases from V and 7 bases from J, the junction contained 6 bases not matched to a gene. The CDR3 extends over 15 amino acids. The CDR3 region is CASSQEMGGPNEQFF. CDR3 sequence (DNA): TGCGCCAGCAGCCAAGAGATGGGAGGGCCGAATGAGCAGTTCTTC.

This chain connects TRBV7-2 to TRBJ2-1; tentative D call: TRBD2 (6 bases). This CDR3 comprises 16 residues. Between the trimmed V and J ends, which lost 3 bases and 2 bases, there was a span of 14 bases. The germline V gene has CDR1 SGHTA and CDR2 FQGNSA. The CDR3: CASSFSAGLTYNEQFF. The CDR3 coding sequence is TGTGCCAGCAGCTTTTCAGCGGGCTTAACCTACAATGAGCAGTTCTTC. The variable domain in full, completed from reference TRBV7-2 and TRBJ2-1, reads GAGVSQSPSNKVTEKGKDVELRCDPISGHTALYWYRQSLGQGLEFLIYFQGNSAPDKSGLPSDRFSAERTGGSVSTLTIQRTQQEDSAVYLCASSFSAGLTYNEQFFGPGTRLTVL.

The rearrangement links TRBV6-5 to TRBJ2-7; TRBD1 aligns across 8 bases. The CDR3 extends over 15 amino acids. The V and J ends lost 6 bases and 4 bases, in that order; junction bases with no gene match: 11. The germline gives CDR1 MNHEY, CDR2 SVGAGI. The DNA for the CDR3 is TGTGCCAGCAGGCCCAGGGGGCTCTCCTCTTACGAGCAGTACTTC. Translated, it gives CASRPRGLSSYEQYF.

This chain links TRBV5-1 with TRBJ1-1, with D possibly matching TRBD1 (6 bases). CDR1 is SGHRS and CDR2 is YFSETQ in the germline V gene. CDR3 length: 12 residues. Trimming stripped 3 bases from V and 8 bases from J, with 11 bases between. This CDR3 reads CASSSQGFEAFF. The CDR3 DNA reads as TGCGCCAGCAGCTCTCAGGGGTTCGAAGCTTTCTTT.

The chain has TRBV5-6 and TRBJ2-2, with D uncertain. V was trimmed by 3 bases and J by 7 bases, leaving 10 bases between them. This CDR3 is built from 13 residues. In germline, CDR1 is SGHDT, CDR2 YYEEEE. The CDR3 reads CASSSTAYGELFF. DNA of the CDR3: TGTGCCAGCAGCTCAACAGCTTACGGGGAGCTGTTTTTT.

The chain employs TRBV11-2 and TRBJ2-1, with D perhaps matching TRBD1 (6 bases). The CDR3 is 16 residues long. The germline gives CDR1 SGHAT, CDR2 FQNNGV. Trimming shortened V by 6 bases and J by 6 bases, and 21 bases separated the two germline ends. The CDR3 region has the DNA TGTGCCAGCAGTCTAACAGGGCAGGGGATAATCAATGAGCAGTTCTTC. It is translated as CASSLTGQGIINEQFF.

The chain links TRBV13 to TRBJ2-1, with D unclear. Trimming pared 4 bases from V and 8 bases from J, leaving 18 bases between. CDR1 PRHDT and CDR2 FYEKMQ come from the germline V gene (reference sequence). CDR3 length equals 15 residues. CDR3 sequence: CASSSPTLPNHEQFF. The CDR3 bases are TGTGCCAGCAGCTCACCTACCCTCCCGAACCATGAGCAGTTCTTC.

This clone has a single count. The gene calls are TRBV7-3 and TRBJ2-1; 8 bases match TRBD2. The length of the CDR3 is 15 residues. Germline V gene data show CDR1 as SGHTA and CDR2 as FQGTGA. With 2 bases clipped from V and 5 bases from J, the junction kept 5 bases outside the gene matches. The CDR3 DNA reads TGTGCCAGCAGCTTAGCGGGAGGTAGTAACAATGAGCAGTTCTTC. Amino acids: CASSLAGGSNNEQFF.